This T cell receptor (beta chain) is from a study of cytomegalovirus exposure and HLA in healthy donors. The germline gives CDR1 SGHTA, CDR2 FQGNSA. V shed 4 bases, J shed 4 bases, and the junction held 1 base outside the gene matches. The CDR3 runs 12 residues. Primers included in the PCR were 60 Vbeta and 13 Jbeta primers. Profiling relied on immunoSEQ multiplex PCR, and the TCRdb table lists in-frame clones only, not all of them. The sample has approximately 190,000 clones, approximately 87% seen once. The rearrangement joins TRBV7-2 to TRBJ2-7; 7 bases are a match to TRBD1. Sequencing used PBMCs. The TCR comes from a man aged 30-40 years in good health and CMV-seronegative. CDR3 residues: CASSSTGYEQYF. In DNA form, the CDR3 reads TGTGCCAGCAGCTCGACAGGGTACGAGCAGTACTTC.